This T cell receptor (beta chain) was sequenced during a study of read filtering for tumor transcriptome and immune sequencing. The library was built from 400 ng RNA with molecular barcoded adaptors for alpha/delta and beta/gamma chains. TCRdb redid the calling of the reads with MiXCR, one entry per CDR3 protein. The sample has some 46,000 distinct CDR3 sequences; about 12% are singletons. Ten or more counts support this clonotype. The CDR3 length is 14 residues. The V gene lost 6 bases and the J gene lost 0 bases, with 12 bases spanning the gap. Per the germline V gene, CDR1 is SQVTM and CDR2 is ANQGSEA.

This chain uses TRBV29-1 with TRBJ1-3, with D maybe TRBD1 (5 bases). Sample: a population of CD138-negative cells sorted from bone marrow. The source of this sequence is a donor at least 40 years old with multiple myeloma. The CDR3 nucleotides read TGCAGCGTCTCGGGGCAGTACTCTGGAAACACCATATATTTT. It encodes CSVSGQYSGNTIYF.